Detailed here is one T cell receptor beta chain. This clone's antigen is unknown. No base qualities exist here, and no much larger clone lies one base off it. Instead of sorted cells or RNA, genomic DNA extracted from peripheral blood served as the source for amplifying TCR beta rearrangements. These data belong to a study of T cell repertoires in aging, cancer and after chemotherapy (dated by TCRdb to the late 2010s). As for the study more broadly: Six donor age groups were covered, ranging from 30 or younger up to 70 or older, and each group contained at least three individuals. The full dataset contained 7 million to 9.5 million TCR reads. Control TCR repertoires from healthy donors were recorded across several months to years, and re-sampling revealed clear clonal overlap. The cohort comprised 218 cancer patients, approximately 90 with hematological and fewer than 140 with solid cancers, plus 95 healthy donors as a reference group. The study profiled peripheral blood TCR beta repertoires from healthy donors and cancer patients to examine immunoaging and T cell reconstitution after chemotherapy.

Using a mixed TRB-A/B primer pool, multiplex touch-down PCR amplified rearranged TRB sequences covering the V, D and J segments. Illumina adapters and sample indices were attached to the amplicons through two consecutive PCR reactions run with Phusion HS II polymerase. The amplicons were purified from gel with the NucleoSpin Gel and PCR Clean-up kit and then assessed with Qubit and an Agilent 2100 Bioanalyzer. Sequencing of the libraries was done on an Illumina MiSeq with paired-end, single-indexed 600-cycle runs. As for how the authors treated the data: Processing of the TRB sequences was carried out with MiXCR versions 2.12 and 3.0.5. A clone was defined as each unique CDR3 nucleotide sequence, and only productive sequences supported by at least two reads were kept. Shannon diversity, evenness, clonality (one minus evenness), and alpha-parameterized diversity profiles from alpha 0 to 5 were included as repertoire metrics. Generation probabilities of clones in paired pre- and post-chemotherapy samples were computed with the IGoR algorithm. The raw public reads went through TCRdb reprocessing: fastp at Q25, MiXCR clone calling, in-frame beta chains kept. Each CDR3 protein gets just one entry, which takes the most common genes and DNA from the rows behind it. The V and J calls come from TCRdb's annotation, not from the publication. This sample gives about 13,000 distinct CDR3 sequences in total; roughly 28% of them show up just once. The ten largest clones represent about 2.8% of the sample.

What the work shows at the level of the full study, not this receptor alone: The authors noted that the repertoire data do not allow conclusions about immunological memory after chemotherapy. Significantly lower blood TCR diversity and higher clonality were observed in untreated patients with hematological or solid cancers than in age-matched healthy donors. In both cancer cohorts, the median generation probability rose over the chemotherapy interval, which suggests that the repertoire was reconstituted through rebound thymic output. In healthy donors, the decline in TCR diversity with age was mainly due to loss of richness, whereas in cancer patients loss of evenness also played a role.

From the germline V gene, CDR1 is SGHAT and CDR2 is FQNNGV. Trimming leaves V shorter by 1 base and J shorter by 0 bases, with the junction holding 5 bases beyond the gene matches. The CDR3 starts with the cysteine, ends with the phenylalanine, and has 16 residues. Of all the DNA, just the CDR3 is kept, 48 bases in frame from base 1. Sequenced sample: blood. This TCR derives from a human donor in good health. Recombination connected TRBV11-2 to TRBJ1-1, with TRBD1 matching 7 junction bases. The CDR3 region has the sequence CASSLVGGRLNTEAFF. In nucleotides, the sequence is TGTGCCAGCAGCTTAGTAGGGGGCCGGTTGAACACTGAAGCTTTCTTT.